The rows below give T cell receptor beta chains drawn from one sample of a study of T-cell reconstitution after alpha-beta-depleted transplantation in children. TCRdb re-analysed the PCR reads in MiXCR, keeping a single row per CDR3 protein. The sample records fewer than 95,000 distinct CDR3 sequences, 10% to 15% being singletons. The sequencing here drew on PBMCs from the stem cell graft donor, taken from the stem cell graft. All receptors come from a human donor who donated a stem cell graft to a child with inherited bone marrow failure. Both conserved end residues are part of each CDR3. Each record gives: D gene, clone size, V gene, J gene, CDR3 protein, CDR3 DNA. A D gene is named only where the DNA matches it firmly. A row's size may be missing; if present it is once, few, many or a size class.

TRBD2,many,TRBV7-3,TRBJ2-1,CASSPTSGAYNEQFF,TGTGCCAGCAGCCCCACTAGCGGGGCCTACAATGAGCAGTTCTTC
NA,many,TRBV5-4,TRBJ2-3,CAITRGSFGLGDTQYF,TGTGCCATCACCCGGGGGAGTTTCGGACTCGGAGATACGCAGTATTTT
NA,many,TRBV5-6,TRBJ1-5,CASSLGDNQPQHF,TGTGCCAGCAGCCTTGGGGATAATCAGCCCCAGCATTTT
NA,many,TRBV5-1,TRBJ1-4,CASSLAGATNEKLFF,TGCGCCAGCAGCTTGGCCGGTGCTACTAATGAAAAACTGTTTTTT
NA,many,TRBV4-3,TRBJ1-5,CASSRDWGDNQPQHF,TGCGCCAGCAGCCGAGATTGGGGAGACAATCAGCCCCAGCATTTT
NA,many,TRBV20-1,TRBJ1-2,CSATRRGYGYTF,TGCAGTGCTACCCGACGGGGGTATGGCTACACCTTC
TRBD2,many,TRBV20-1,TRBJ2-1,CSARVVGTSGGSYNEQFF,TGCAGTGCTAGAGTCGTCGGGACTAGCGGGGGCTCCTACAATGAGCAGTTCTTC
TRBD1,many,TRBV5-1,TRBJ2-2,CASSVGPGTGGTGELFF,TGCGCCAGCAGCGTTGGTCCGGGAACAGGGGGAACCGGGGAGCTGTTTTTT
NA,few,TRBV19,TRBJ1-1,CASRGKNLIEAFF,TGTGCCAGTAGAGGAAAAAACTTAATTGAAGCTTTCTTT
TRBD1,once,TRBV30,TRBJ1-1,CAWKDRANTEAFF,TGTGCCTGGAAGGACAGGGCGAACACTGAAGCTTTCTTT
TRBD1,NA,TRBV12-3/TRBV12-4,TRBJ2-1,CASSPGQGDEQFF,TGTGCCAGCAGTCCAGGACAGGGCGATGAGCAGTTCTTC
NA,few,TRBV5-4,TRBJ1-2,CASSSSDRESYGYTF,TGTGCCAGCAGCTCCTCGGACCGTGAATCGTATGGCTACACCTTC
TRBD2,many,TRBV10-2,TRBJ2-3,CANPTGTTTDTQYF,TGCGCCAACCCGACCGGGACTACCACAGATACGCAGTATTTT
TRBD2,few,TRBV5-4,TRBJ2-3,CASSLGPRGLVSDTQYF,TGTGCCAGCAGCTTGGGCCCCCGGGGACTAGTCTCAGATACGCAGTATTTT
TRBD2,few,TRBV13,TRBJ2-1,CASSPKSGTYNEQFF,TGTGCCAGCAGCCCAAAAAGCGGGACCTACAATGAGCAGTTCTTC
NA,many,TRBV19,TRBJ1-3,CATGGHRATYSGNTIYF,TGTGCCACCGGAGGCCACCGAGCGACCTACTCTGGAAACACCATATATTTT
NA,many,TRBV5-1,TRBJ2-7,CASSLPRDSFHEQYF,TGCGCCAGCAGCTTGCCTCGGGACTCCTTCCACGAGCAGTACTTC
NA,many,TRBV7-2,TRBJ2-7,CASSPGGGWQYF,TGTGCCAGCAGCCCAGGGGGGGGCTGGCAGTACTTC
TRBD1,many,TRBV5-1,TRBJ1-1,CASSPWDRRDTEAFF,TGCGCCAGCAGCCCATGGGACAGGAGAGACACTGAAGCTTTCTTT
NA,many,TRBV4-3,TRBJ2-1,CASSQERYNEQFF,TGCGCCAGCAGCCAAGAACGGTACAATGAGCAGTTCTTC
TRBD1,many,TRBV7-9,TRBJ2-1,CASSPRTGGISYNEQFF,TGTGCCAGCAGCCCCCGGACAGGGGGAATCTCCTACAATGAGCAGTTCTTC
TRBD2,NA,TRBV20-1,TRBJ2-1,CSAPSNGLAGPNNEQFF,TGCAGTGCTCCATCGAACGGGCTAGCGGGACCGAACAATGAGCAGTTCTTC